The 25 T cell receptor beta chains below were found in one sample sequenced in a study of blood T cell repertoires in COVID-19. The repertoire was sequenced with immunoSEQ multiplex PCR; TCRdb's copy has only in-frame clones and lacks some. The repertoire holds over 250,000 clones, with about 81% as singletons. Sequenced material: peripheral blood. The receptors were gathered from a human donor with COVID-19, enrolled during active disease. The donor label of this sample is uncertain.

This chain uses TRBV7-8 with TRBJ2-7; perhaps TRBD2 as D (6 bases). The V end was cut by 6 bases, the J end by 0 bases, with 15 bases between. This CDR3 is 15 amino acids long. Germline V gives CDR1 SGHVS, CDR2 FQNEAQ. CDR3 nucleotide sequence: TGTGCCAGCAGGCGGACGGGGGAGAGCTCCTACGAGCAGTACTTC. Its protein product is CASRRTGESSYEQYF.

This chain joins TRBV6-4 and TRBJ2-2, with a weak D call TRBD2 (5 bases). The CDR3 loop spans 14 amino acids. Germline V gene sequence: CDR1 MRHNA, CDR2 SNTAGT. With 8 bases removed from V and 2 bases from J, the gap between germline ends came to 12 bases. CDR3 sequence reads: CASSPGRNTGELFF. CDR3 coding DNA: TGTGCCAGCTCGCCGGGAAGAAACACCGGGGAGCTGTTTTTT.

The chain couples TRBV2 to TRBJ2-3; 10 positions match TRBD2. The germline gives CDR1 SNHLY, CDR2 FYNNEI. The CDR3 contains 16 residues. The junction had 10 bases not matched to a gene; V was cut back by 6 bases and J by 4 bases. The CDR3: CASSRMASGSPDTQYF. CDR3 DNA: TGTGCCAGCAGCCGAATGGCTAGCGGGAGCCCAGATACGCAGTATTTT.

Turning to this clone: Other DNA sequences in this sample translate to the same CDR3. The genes are TRBV19 and TRBJ1-5, with TRBD1 matching 11 bases. This CDR3 comprises 14 residues. Trimming took 5 bases from V and 7 from J; bases not matched to a gene: 4. Germline V gene sequence: CDR1 LNHDA, CDR2 SQIVND (reference sequence). CDR3 loop: CASSGTGGGQPQHF. The CDR3 region has the DNA TGTGCCAGTAGTGGGACAGGGGGAGGACAGCCCCAGCATTTT.

This chain connects TRBV29-1 to TRBJ1-1; 8 nucleotides align to TRBD1. From germline, CDR1 is SQVTM and CDR2 ANQGSEA. Germline trimming cut 4 bases from V and 4 bases from J; bases unmatched to any gene: 8. The CDR3 length is 14 residues. As DNA, the CDR3 is TGCAGCGTTGGGACAGGGTCCCAGGGCACTGAAGCTTTCTTT. It yields the protein CSVGTGSQGTEAFF.

This clone was picked up many times. One end of the junction is discordant with germline, which a read error may explain. The J gene is TRBJ2-7, the V gene TRBV7-7, with 10 positions matching TRBD1. The CDR3 extends over 15 amino acids. Germline CDR1 is SSHAT and CDR2 is FNYEAQ (reference sequence). The CDR3 protein is CASSLGRDRGYEQYF. In DNA form, the CDR3 reads TGTGCTAGCAGCTTAGGCCGGGACAGGGGCTACGAGCAGTACTTC.

The chain joins TRBV6-5 to TRBJ1-1; TRBD1 might be the D (5 bases). V lost 6 bases to trimming and J lost 0 bases, with 14 bases between them. Germline V gene sequence: CDR1 MNHEY, CDR2 SVGAGI. The CDR3 contains 15 residues. CDR3 protein: CASSVGALMNTEAFF. CDR3 nucleotides: TGTGCCAGCAGCGTAGGGGCTTTAATGAACACTGAAGCTTTCTTT.

This chain's CDR3 is CASSQGRAAGAFF. CDR3 nucleotide sequence: TGTGCCAGCAGCCAAGGTAGGGCAGCGGGAGCTTTCTTT. This sequence joins TRBV4-2 and TRBJ1-1; D is unresolved. From germline, CDR1 is LGHNA and CDR2 YNFKEQ. This CDR3 has 13 residues. V dropped 1 base and J dropped 10 bases, with 13 bases sitting between them.

The gene calls are TRBV11-2 and TRBJ2-2, with no clear D. The CDR3 runs to 15 residues. Germline V gene data show CDR1 as SGHAT and CDR2 as FQNNGV. V shed 0 bases and J shed 4 bases, with 9 bases lying between them. The CDR3 sequence is CASSLDNSFTGELFF. As DNA, the CDR3 is TGTGCCAGCAGCTTAGATAATTCTTTCACCGGGGAGCTGTTTTTT.

The genes are TRBV19 and TRBJ1-5, with unresolved D. Trimming cost V 1 base and J 4 bases, with 8 bases left between them. This CDR3 spans 14 amino acids. CDR1 LNHDA and CDR2 SQIVND come from the germline V gene (reference sequence). DNA for the CDR3: TGTGCCAGTAGTATAGTCGGGGAAAATCAGCCCCAGCATTTT. Translated, it gives CASSIVGENQPQHF. Based on the CDR3 plus reference TRBV19 and TRBJ1-5, the full variable domain is DGGITQSPKYLFRKEGQNVTLSCEQNLNHDAMYWYRQDPGQGLRLIYYSQIVNDFQKGDIAEGYSVSREKKESFPLTVTSAQKNPTAFYLCASSIVGENQPQHFGDGTRLSIL.

The rearrangement joins TRBV5-6 to TRBJ1-1; D ambiguous. CDR1 and CDR2 from the germline V gene are SGHDT and YYEEEE. V was pared by 3 bases and J by 11 bases, with 11 bases between. The CDR3 length is 11 residues. The CDR3 coding sequence is TGTGCCAGCAGCTCGATAACTGGTGCTTTCTTT. Protein sequence: CASSSITGAFF.

The chain links TRBV12-3 or TRBV12-4 to TRBJ2-1; D remains unclear. The ends were cut back, 7 bases at V and 16 bases at J, with 23 bases in the middle. The CDR3 has 13 residues. This chain's CDR3 is CASTHPRPSATFF. CDR3 coding DNA: TGTGCCAGCACCCACCCCCGGCCATCCGCGACATTCTTC.

This clone was counted only a few times. This sequence joins TRBV6-5 and TRBJ1-2; TRBD1 aligns across 10 bases. The length of the CDR3 is 14 residues. Losses at the gene ends were 10 bases for V and 2 bases for J; bases not matched to a gene: 7. The V gene's germline CDR1 is MNHEY and CDR2 SVGAGI. Written as DNA, the CDR3 is TGTGCCATGCTAGGGGGACAGGGGAACTATGGCTACACCTTC. Its translation is CAMLGGQGNYGYTF.

The J gene is TRBJ1-4, the V gene TRBV27; TRBD1 matches at 8 bases. Germline V gives CDR1 MNHEY, CDR2 SMNVEV (reference sequence). Trimming at V came to 5 bases and at J to 13 bases, leaving 15 bases not matched to a gene. The CDR3 loop spans 15 amino acids. CDR3 in DNA: TGTGCCAGCAGTCCTTCCGGACAGGGTCATGGGGGACTGTTTTTT. It yields the protein CASSPSGQGHGGLFF. The full variable domain, completed using reference TRBV27 and TRBJ1-4, is EAQVTQNPRYLITVTGKKLTVTCSQNMNHEYMSWYRQDPGLGLRQIYYSMNVEVTDKGDVPEGYKVSRKEKRNFPLILESPSPNQTSLYFCASSPSGQGHGGLFFGSGTQLSVL.

This chain links TRBV7-8 with TRBJ2-3; the D gene is possibly TRBD1 (6 bases). The CDR3 length is 14 residues. The V gene's germline CDR1 is SGHVS and CDR2 FQNEAQ. V gave up 4 bases and J gave up 1 base, with 9 bases separating them. The CDR3 loop is CASSSNRGTDTQYF. The DNA of the CDR3 is TGTGCCAGCAGCTCGAACAGGGGCACAGATACGCAGTATTTT.

The chain joins TRBV7-2 to TRBJ1-1, with 7 bases aligning to TRBD1. The CDR3 has 15 residues. V trimming: 2 bases; J trimming: 2 bases; junction bases outside the gene matches: 5. The germline V gene has CDR1 SGHTA and CDR2 FQGNSA. The CDR3 region is CASSLTGTVNTEAFF. The CDR3 nucleotides are TGTGCCAGCAGCTTAACCGGGACAGTAAACACTGAAGCTTTCTTT.

CDR3 sequence reads: CASSQPGQRPWTGELFF. The CDR3 DNA is TGTGCCAGCAGCCAGCCTGGACAGCGTCCATGGACCGGGGAGCTGTTTTTT. The V and J genes are TRBV5-5 and TRBJ2-2; perhaps TRBD1 as D (6 bases). CDR3 length: 17 amino acids. CDR1 and CDR2 (germline): SGHKS, YYEKEE (reference sequence). Trimming left V 4 bases short and J 5 bases short, with 21 bases between.

The chain links TRBV5-4 to TRBJ2-3; 9 nucleotides match TRBD2. The CDR3 runs to 15 residues. The germline V gene encodes CDR1 SGHNT and CDR2 YYREEE (reference sequence). Trimming took 4 bases from V and 1 from J; bases not matched to a gene: 4. The CDR3 nucleotides read TGTGCCAGCAGCGGAGCGGGAGGCGGCACAGATACGCAGTATTTT. This translates into CASSGAGGGTDTQYF.

The gene calls are TRBV3-1 (or the pseudogene TRBV3-2) and TRBJ2-1; TRBD2 matches at 10 bases. The CDR3 extends over 17 amino acids. Germline V CDR1 and CDR2: LGHDT, YNNKEL (reference sequence). The trim removed 5 bases at V and 1 base at J, leaving 8 bases unmatched. The CDR3 DNA follows: TGTGCCAGCAGCTCCGGGCTAGCGGGGGATTCCTACAATGAGCAGTTCTTC. This gives the protein CASSSGLAGDSYNEQFF.

The chain joins TRBV7-3 to TRBJ1-1; D is uncertain. Germline assignment: CDR1 SGHTA and CDR2 FQGTGA. There are 13 residues in the CDR3. Deletions cut 2 bases from V and 1 base from J, with 5 bases between. This CDR3 is CASSLGWNTEAFF. The CDR3 nucleotides are TGTGCCAGCAGCTTAGGCTGGAACACTGAAGCTTTCTTT.

The sample holds one count of this clone. The chain combines TRBV11-2 with TRBJ2-3; D gene ambiguous. The V gene's germline CDR1 is SGHAT and CDR2 FQNNGV. The CDR3 sequence is 15 residues long. Trimming removed 6 bases from V and 2 bases from J, with 15 bases in between. CDR3 region: CASRHVGPFTDTQYF. In DNA, the CDR3 is TGTGCCAGCAGACACGTTGGGCCCTTCACAGATACGCAGTATTTT. Variable domain in full (rest from reference TRBV11-2 and TRBJ2-3): EAGVAQSPRYKIIEKRQSVAFWCNPISGHATLYWYQQILGQGPKLLIQFQNNGVVDDSQLPKDRFSAERLKGVDSTLKIQPAKLEDSAVYLCASRHVGPFTDTQYFGPGTRLTVL.

For the CDR3, the DNA is TGCGCCAGCAGCTCGGGAGATCGTGACTATGGCTACACCTTC. It codes for CASSSGDRDYGYTF. The chain employs TRBV5-1 and TRBJ1-2; D is undetermined. CDR1 SGHRS and CDR2 YFSETQ come from the germline V gene. The CDR3 is 14 amino acids. Trimming left V 3 bases short and J 3 bases short, with 12 bases between. Together with reference TRBV5-1 and TRBJ1-2, the CDR3 gives the full variable domain: KAGVTQTPRYLIKTRGQQVTLSCSPISGHRSVSWYQQTPGQGLQFLFEYFSETQRNKGNFPGRFSGRQFSNSRSEMNVSTLELGDSALYLCASSSGDRDYGYTFGSGTRLTVV.

There are many counts of this clone. In DNA form, the CDR3 reads TGTGCCAGCTCACAAGGGGTCATTGCTGAAGCTTTCTTT. It specifies CASSQGVIAEAFF. This rearrangement joins TRBV18 to TRBJ1-1; TRBD1 might be the D (5 bases). CDR1 and CDR2 from the germline V gene are KGHSH and LQKENI. V was cut by 4 bases and J by 6 bases, with 12 bases left in between. CDR3 length: 13 amino acids.

The chain links TRBV3-1 (or the pseudogene TRBV3-2) to TRBJ1-1, with D perhaps TRBD1 (6 bases). This CDR3 has 15 residues. Per germline, CDR1 LGHDT and CDR2 YNNKEL (reference sequence). The germline V and J ends were trimmed by 5 bases and 0 bases, with 13 bases remaining between them. The CDR3 DNA reads as TGTGCCAGCAGCAGGGGAAGGGGGTTGAACACTGAAGCTTTCTTT. Protein sequence: CASSRGRGLNTEAFF.

The chain uses TRBV7-9 and TRBJ1-1; D is uncertain. This CDR3 contains 13 residues. Trimming took 0 bases from V and 10 from J, leaving 12 bases between them. Germline CDR1 reads SEHNR; CDR2 reads FQNEAQ (reference sequence). The DNA for the CDR3 is TGTGCCAGCAGCTTAGCGGGTTCCGGGGTAGCTTTCTTT. Its protein is CASSLAGSGVAFF. Drawing the rest from reference TRBV7-9 and TRBJ1-1, the complete variable domain is DTGVSQNPRHKITKRGQNVTFRCDPISEHNRLYWYRQTLGQGPEFLTYFQNEAQLEKSRLLSDRFSAERPKGSFSTLEIQRTEQGDSAMYLCASSLAGSGVAFFGQGTRLTVV.